Each of the 15 T cell receptor beta chains below was sequenced from the same sample in a study of neurological immune-mediated disorders. TCRdb itself ran the 5' RACE reads through MiXCR, one entry per CDR3 protein. The profile shows 35,000 to 40,000 distinct CDR3 sequences, around 6.8% of them singletons. Specimen: PBMCs. These receptors all stem from a woman in her forties in good health.

This clonotype was recorded a few times. The chain links TRBV4-1 to TRBJ1-5; 7 nucleotides line up with TRBD1. The CDR3 consists of 15 residues. The V segment lost 4 bases and the J segment 3 bases; nucleotides outside the gene matches: 6. Germline V gene data show CDR1 as MGHRA and CDR2 as YSYEKL. The CDR3 protein is CASSPPGQPNQPQHF. The CDR3 region has the DNA TGCGCCAGCAGCCCCCCGGGACAGCCCAATCAGCCCCAGCATTTT.

This clonotype has at least ten counts. The chain has TRBV5-1 and TRBJ1-6; TRBD1 is a possible D gene (5 bases). The CDR3 loop spans 19 amino acids. Trimming shortened V by 0 bases and J by 0 bases, and 16 bases separated the two germline ends. Germline loops: CDR1 SGHRS, CDR2 YFSETQ. The CDR3 DNA is TGCGCCAGCAGCTTGGGAGCTACAGGACTTAGCTCCTATAATTCACCCCTCCACTTT. As protein: CASSLGATGLSSYNSPLHF.

This clonotype was detected ten times or more. The rearrangement links TRBV5-1 to TRBJ2-5; 7 nucleotides agree with TRBD1. There are 15 residues in the CDR3. Germline CDR1 SGHRS, CDR2 YFSETQ. V trimming: 0 bases; J trimming: 1 base; junction bases outside the gene matches: 3. The CDR3 coding sequence is TGCGCCAGCAGCTTGGTCAGGGGGACCCAAGAGACCCAGTACTTC. It specifies CASSLVRGTQETQYF. The variable domain in full, with the rest retrieved from reference TRBV5-1 and TRBJ2-5, is KAGVTQTPRYLIKTRGQQVTLSCSPISGHRSVSWYQQTPGQGLQFLFEYFSETQRNKGNFPGRFSGRQFSNSRSEMNVSTLELGDSALYLCASSLVRGTQETQYFGPGTRLLVL.

This clonotype was seen ten or more times. The rearrangement links TRBV6-5 to TRBJ2-3, with 13 bases lining up with TRBD2. From germline, CDR1 is MNHEY and CDR2 SVGAGI. V shed 6 bases and J 3 bases; nucleotides not matched to a gene: 3. There are 15 residues in the CDR3. The CDR3 reads CASRTGLAGTDTQYF. As DNA, the CDR3 is TGTGCCAGCAGGACGGGACTAGCGGGGACAGATACGCAGTATTTT.

This clonotype was counted at least ten times. This chain joins TRBV7-2 and TRBJ1-2, with D unresolved. Trimming took off 7 bases at V and 4 bases at J, with 13 bases between the two ends. This CDR3 comprises 13 residues. Germline CDR1 reads SGHTA; CDR2 reads FQGNSA. The CDR3 sequence: CASNRAGSYGYTF. The CDR3 DNA reads as TGTGCCAGCAACCGGGCCGGTTCCTATGGCTACACCTTC.

This clonotype was seen ten or more times. V usage is TRBV28 and J usage is TRBJ2-7; 7 positions agree with TRBD1. The CDR3 totals 13 residues. V shed 5 bases and J 3 bases; nucleotides not matched to a gene: 4. The germline V gene has CDR1 MDHEN and CDR2 SYDVKM. CDR3 nucleotides: TGTGCCAGCAGTCCCCGACAGGGCTACGAGCAGTACTTC. This translates into CASSPRQGYEQYF.

This clonotype appeared many times. The genes are TRBV20-1 and TRBJ2-3, with D perhaps matching TRBD2 (7 bases). The ends were cut back, 5 bases at V and 1 base at J, with 10 bases in the middle. This CDR3 has 13 amino acids. Germline CDR1 and CDR2: DFQATT and SNEGSKA (reference sequence). The CDR3 DNA is TGCAGTGCTGGGAGGGGGGGCACAGATACGCAGTATTTT. Translated: CSAGRGGTDTQYF.

This clonotype was seen more than once but under ten times. J is TRBJ2-1 and V is TRBV20-1; 14 bases are shared with TRBD2. Germline trimming cut 0 bases from V and 7 bases from J; bases unmatched to any gene: 2. Germline CDR1 and CDR2: DFQATT and SNEGSKA (reference sequence). CDR3 length equals 15 residues. The CDR3 protein is CSARDGTSGSNEQFF. CDR3 nucleotides: TGCAGTGCTAGAGACGGGACTAGCGGGAGTAATGAGCAGTTCTTC.

This clonotype was counted many times. This rearrangement joins TRBV10-3 to TRBJ2-1; D ambiguous. V lost 6 bases and J lost 7, with 7 bases in between. The CDR3 is 11 amino acids. CDR1 is ENHRY, CDR2 SYGVKD, per germline. CDR3 in amino acids: CAIRQSNEQFF. CDR3 DNA: TGTGCCATCAGACAGTCTAATGAGCAGTTCTTC.

The sample holds many counts of this clonotype. V gene TRBV20-1 combines with J gene TRBJ2-1; 14 nucleotides line up with TRBD2. With V trimmed by 3 bases and J by 6 bases, 7 bases remained unmatched. CDR3 length: 16 amino acids. Per the germline V gene, CDR1 is DFQATT and CDR2 is SNEGSKA (reference sequence). In nucleotides, the CDR3 is TGCAGTGCTAGTGGGGGGACTAGCGGGAGTCCCAATGAGCAGTTCTTC. The encoded protein is CSASGGTSGSPNEQFF.

This clonotype was seen many times. This chain joins TRBV20-1 and TRBJ2-1, with 12 bases that match TRBD2. In germline, CDR1 is DFQATT, CDR2 SNEGSKA (reference sequence). The CDR3 has 17 residues. J was trimmed by 1 base and V by 0 bases; bases with no gene match: 4. CDR3 amino acids: CSARDPTSGGSYNEQFF. CDR3 bases: TGCAGTGCTAGAGATCCCACTAGCGGGGGGTCCTACAATGAGCAGTTCTTC.

Concerning this clonotype: Compared with germline, one end of the junction differs, possibly owing to a read error. CDR3 coding DNA: TGTGCCAGCAGTGTCACAGGGGCGAACACCAGGGAGCTGTTTTTT. Protein product: CASSVTGANTRELFF. The gene calls are TRBV2 and TRBJ2-2; TRBD1 aligns across 7 bases. CDR3 length equals 15 residues. Per germline, CDR1 SNHLY and CDR2 FYNNEI.

In this sample, this clonotype turned up many times. This chain uses TRBV5-1 with TRBJ1-1; D is uncertain. The CDR3 totals 12 residues. Germline lookup yields CDR1 SGHRS and CDR2 YFSETQ. V was clipped by 4 bases and J by 5 bases, with 9 bases between them. CDR3 DNA sequence: TGCGCCAGCAGCGTGGGTCAAACTGAAGCTTTCTTT. Protein: CASSVGQTEAFF.

As for this clonotype: Likely a read error: the CDR3 ends without its conserved phenylalanine or tryptophan. Because the CDR3's place on the DNA is in doubt, the DNA is left out and the CDR3 is given as listed by TCRdb. V gene TRBV5-1 combines with J gene TRBJ2-1; the DNA was not compared with TRBD1, the D call given in the table. The CDR3 has 14 residues if both end residues are counted. Germline V gene lookup returns CDR1 SGHRS and CDR2 YFSETQ. The CDR3 protein is CASSLEASDTPGAL.

At least ten counts were recorded for this clonotype. This rearrangement joins TRBV20-1 to TRBJ1-5, with 8 bases that match TRBD1. The CDR3 has 12 amino acids. Germline V CDR1 and CDR2: DFQATT, SNEGSKA (reference sequence). V shed 4 bases, J shed 5 bases, and the junction held 1 base outside the gene matches. CDR3 sequence: CSATQGDQPQHF. The CDR3 bases are TGCAGTGCTACACAGGGGGATCAGCCCCAGCATTTT.